One and the same sample provided the 14 T cell receptor beta chains below, sequenced in a study of T cell changes during pregnancy in multiple sclerosis. Profiling relied on immunoSEQ multiplex PCR, and the TCRdb table lists in-frame clones only, not all of them. The profile shows more than 65,000 clones, about nine tenths of them singletons. The sequenced sample was peripheral blood, obtained in the first trimester of pregnancy. The receptors stem from a female donor with multiple sclerosis, enrolled in a pregnancy study.

The chain links TRBV9 to TRBJ2-2; no clear D. V lost 4 bases to trimming and J lost 7 bases, with 14 bases between them. The CDR3 is 14 amino acids. CDR1 and CDR2 from the germline V gene are SGDLS and YYNGEE. The CDR3 DNA reads TGTGCCAGCAGCCCCACGCCAGGTGTCGGGGAGCTGTTTTTT. Amino acid sequence: CASSPTPGVGELFF.

This chain links TRBV5-1 with TRBJ2-5, with D possibly TRBD1 on 6 matching bases. Trimming left V 3 bases short and J 5 bases short, with 20 bases between. The length of the CDR3 is 16 residues. The germline gives CDR1 SGHRS, CDR2 YFSETQ. CDR3 residues: CASSSQPPGAGETQYF. CDR3 nucleotides: TGCGCCAGCAGCTCCCAACCCCCAGGGGCGGGCGAGACCCAGTACTTC.

The chain employs TRBV7-8 and TRBJ2-7, with 10 bases matching TRBD2. The trim removed 1 base at V and 4 bases at J, leaving 13 bases unmatched. Germline V gene lookup returns CDR1 SGHVS and CDR2 FQNEAQ. The CDR3 contains 18 residues. This chain's CDR3 is CASSLVRSSGSIKYEQYF. As DNA, the CDR3 is TGTGCCAGCAGCTTAGTACGGTCTAGCGGGAGTATAAAGTACGAGCAGTACTTC.

This chain joins TRBV4-1 and TRBJ1-4; TRBD1 might be the D (6 bases). Per germline, CDR1 MGHRA and CDR2 YSYEKL. The V end was cut by 0 bases, the J end by 3 bases, with 14 bases between. The CDR3 totals 17 residues. The CDR3 bases are TGCGCCAGCAGCCAAGAGGGACATCCGAAGCCTAATGAAAAACTGTTTTTT. Residues: CASSQEGHPKPNEKLFF.

V gene TRBV29-1 combines with J gene TRBJ2-7; D may be TRBD2 (7 bases). Germline V gives CDR1 SQVTM, CDR2 ANQGSEA. CDR3 length equals 14 residues. The V and J ends lost 4 bases and 3 bases respectively, with 16 bases between them. The CDR3 sequence: CSVAFVGGGYEQYF. The CDR3 nucleotides read TGCAGCGTTGCTTTCGTGGGAGGGGGCTACGAGCAGTACTTC.

DNA for the CDR3: TGTGCCAGCAGTCCTATGACTAGCGGAGGCCTAGAGACCCAGTACTTC. Translated, it gives CASSPMTSGGLETQYF. The chain recombines TRBV28 with TRBJ2-5; 9 bases line up with TRBD2. The germline gives CDR1 MDHEN, CDR2 SYDVKM. This CDR3 region has 16 residues. J gave up 4 bases and V 5 bases, and 11 bases lay outside the gene matches.

The chain joins TRBV5-1 to TRBJ1-2; TRBD1 matches at 7 bases. The CDR3 is 14 residues long. The V and J ends lost 0 bases and 3 bases, in that order; junction bases with no gene match: 2. The germline gives CDR1 SGHRS, CDR2 YFSETQ. The DNA of the CDR3 is TGCGCCAGCAGCTTGGGTCAGGGGGACTATGGCTACACCTTC. Protein: CASSLGQGDYGYTF.

This chain joins TRBV15 and TRBJ1-2, with a possible D match to TRBD1 (5 bases). The CDR3 totals 16 residues. V was cut by 0 bases and J by 1 base, with 12 bases left in between. From germline, CDR1 is LNHNV and CDR2 YYDKDF (reference sequence). CDR3 sequence reads: CATSRDRRQINYGYTF. The CDR3 DNA reads as TGTGCCACCAGCAGAGATCGAAGACAGATTAACTATGGCTACACCTTC.

The chain links TRBV14 to TRBJ2-1; maybe TRBD2 (6 bases). Germline V CDR1 and CDR2: SGHDN, FVKESK. Trimming took 4 bases from V and 7 from J, leaving 17 bases between them. This CDR3 contains 15 residues. The CDR3 region is CASSLRSMGGNEQFF. The CDR3 coding sequence is TGTGCCAGCAGCCTCCGCAGCATGGGGGGAAATGAGCAGTTCTTC.

The chain joins TRBV2 to TRBJ1-2, with TRBD1 matching over 10 bases. Losses at the gene ends were 6 bases for V and 2 bases for J; bases not matched to a gene: 3. The CDR3 contains 14 residues. Per germline, CDR1 SNHLY and CDR2 FYNNEI. The DNA of the CDR3 is TGTGCCAGCAGCTCGGACAGGGGGAACTATGGCTACACCTTC. This sequence encodes CASSSDRGNYGYTF.

The rearrangement links TRBV27 to TRBJ2-5; 9 bases map to TRBD1. The end of the DNA is better explained by TRBJ2-7, so the J call may be wrong. Germline V CDR1 and CDR2: MNHEY, SMNVEV (reference sequence). The CDR3 length is 15 residues. CDR3 DNA: TGTGCCAGCAGTAAATTGGGACAGGGTAACCACGAGCAGTACTTC. This sequence encodes CASSKLGQGNHEQYF.

The chain combines TRBV27 with TRBJ1-4; D is uncertain. The CDR3 has 15 amino acids. V lost 5 bases, J lost 0 bases, and 10 bases lay in between. From germline, CDR1 is MNHEY and CDR2 SMNVEV (reference sequence). For the CDR3, the DNA is TGTGCCAGCAGTGTTTTTTATGCAACTAATGAAAAACTGTTTTTT. Its protein product is CASSVFYATNEKLFF.

The chain carries TRBV10-2 and TRBJ2-1; 9 bases align to TRBD2. Germline trimming cut 2 bases from V and 0 bases from J; bases unmatched to any gene: 2. From germline, CDR1 is WSHSY and CDR2 SAAADI. This CDR3 region has 16 residues. CDR3 sequence (DNA): TGCGCCAGCAGTGAGACTAGCGGGTACTCCTACAATGAGCAGTTCTTC. Translating it yields CASSETSGYSYNEQFF.

This chain connects TRBV10-3 to TRBJ2-5; TRBD1 agrees at 7 bases. This CDR3 is built from 15 residues. V lost 2 bases, J lost 5 bases, and 8 bases stayed unmatched. Germline CDR1 ENHRY, CDR2 SYGVKD. The CDR3 DNA reads TGTGCCATCAGTGAGCTTCCAGGGGGTGGGGAGACCCAGTACTTC. It translates to CAISELPGGGETQYF.